One TCR beta chain is described in this entry. The data stem from a study of blood T cell repertoires in COVID-19. The CDR3 sequence is 16 residues long. Trimming removed 2 bases from V and 5 bases from J; junction bases left unmatched: 6. Germline CDR1 is SGHRS and CDR2 is YFSETQ. Some clones are missing from TCRdb's copy, which holds only in-frame ones; the method was immunoSEQ multiplex PCR. In the table there are 100,000 to 150,000 clones, over 70% of which are singletons. Sequenced sample: peripheral blood. The genes are TRBV5-1 and TRBJ2-1, with 11 bases fitting TRBD2. This sequence originates from a man older than 75 with active or convalescent COVID-19. CDR3 in DNA: TGCGCCAGCAGCTTCGGGGGACTAGCGGCGAACAATGAGCAGTTCTTC. This codes for CASSFGGLAANNEQFF.